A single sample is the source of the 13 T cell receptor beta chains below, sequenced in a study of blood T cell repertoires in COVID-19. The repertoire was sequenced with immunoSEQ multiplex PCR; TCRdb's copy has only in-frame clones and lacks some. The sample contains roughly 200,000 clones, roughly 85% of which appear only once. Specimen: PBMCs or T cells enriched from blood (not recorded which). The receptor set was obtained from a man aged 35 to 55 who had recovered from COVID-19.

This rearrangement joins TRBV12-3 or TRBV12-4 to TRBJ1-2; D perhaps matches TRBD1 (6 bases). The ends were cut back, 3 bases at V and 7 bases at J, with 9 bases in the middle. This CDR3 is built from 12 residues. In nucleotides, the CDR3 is TGTGCCAGCAGTTTTAACAGGGCTGGCTACACCTTC. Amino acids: CASSFNRAGYTF.

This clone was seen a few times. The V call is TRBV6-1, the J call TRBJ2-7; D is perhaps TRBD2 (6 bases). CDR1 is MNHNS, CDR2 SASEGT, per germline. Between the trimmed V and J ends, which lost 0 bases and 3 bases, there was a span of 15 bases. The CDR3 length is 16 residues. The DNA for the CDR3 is TGTGCCAGCAGTGAAGCTTTCGGGGGATTAATCTACGAGCAGTACTTC. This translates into CASSEAFGGLIYEQYF.

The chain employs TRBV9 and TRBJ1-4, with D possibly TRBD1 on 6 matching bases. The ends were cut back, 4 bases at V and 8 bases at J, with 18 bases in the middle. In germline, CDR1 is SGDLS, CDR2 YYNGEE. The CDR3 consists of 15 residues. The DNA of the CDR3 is TGTGCCAGCAGCCCCTCTTTACAGGGAGAGGAAAAACTGTTTTTT. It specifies CASSPSLQGEEKLFF. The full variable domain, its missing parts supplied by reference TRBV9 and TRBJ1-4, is DSGVTQTPKHLITATGQRVTLRCSPRSGDLSVYWYQQSLDQGLQFLIQYYNGEERAKGNILERFSAQQFPDLHSELNLSSLELGDSALYFCASSPSLQGEEKLFFGSGTQLSVL.

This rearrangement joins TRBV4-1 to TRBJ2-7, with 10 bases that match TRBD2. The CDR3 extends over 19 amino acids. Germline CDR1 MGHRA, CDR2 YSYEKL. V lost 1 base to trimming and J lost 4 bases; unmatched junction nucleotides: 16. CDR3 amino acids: CASSQGKLSGRPPGYEQYF. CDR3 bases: TGCGCCAGCAGCCAAGGTAAACTTAGCGGGAGGCCCCCCGGTTACGAGCAGTACTTC.

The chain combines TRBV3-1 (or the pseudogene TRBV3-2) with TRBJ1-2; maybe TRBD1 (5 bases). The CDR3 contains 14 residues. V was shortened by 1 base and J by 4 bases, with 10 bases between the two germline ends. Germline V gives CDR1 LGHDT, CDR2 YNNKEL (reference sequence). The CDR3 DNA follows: TGTGCCAGCAGCCAAGTTGGGGGGTTCTATGGCTACACCTTC. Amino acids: CASSQVGGFYGYTF.

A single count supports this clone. CDR3 in DNA: TGTGCCTGGAGAATGACAGGGGTGGCCACTGAAGCTTTCTTT. Translated: CAWRMTGVATEAFF. The chain has TRBV30 and TRBJ1-1; the match to TRBD1 covers 8 bases. With V trimmed by 3 bases and J by 4 bases, 7 bases remained unmatched. The length of the CDR3 is 14 residues. Germline assignment: CDR1 GTSNPN and CDR2 SVGIG (reference sequence).

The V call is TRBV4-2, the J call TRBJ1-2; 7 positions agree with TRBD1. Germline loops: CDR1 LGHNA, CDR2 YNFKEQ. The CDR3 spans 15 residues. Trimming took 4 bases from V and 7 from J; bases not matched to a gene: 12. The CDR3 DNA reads TGTGCCAGCAGCCGGACCGGGACAGACAACGGTGGCTACACCTTC. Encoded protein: CASSRTGTDNGGYTF.

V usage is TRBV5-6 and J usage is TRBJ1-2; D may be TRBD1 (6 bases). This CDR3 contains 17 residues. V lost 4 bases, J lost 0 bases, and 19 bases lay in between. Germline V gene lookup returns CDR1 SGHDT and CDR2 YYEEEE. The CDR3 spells CASSKTLDRSANYGYTF. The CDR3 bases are TGTGCCAGCAGCAAAACCTTAGACAGGTCGGCTAACTATGGCTACACCTTC.

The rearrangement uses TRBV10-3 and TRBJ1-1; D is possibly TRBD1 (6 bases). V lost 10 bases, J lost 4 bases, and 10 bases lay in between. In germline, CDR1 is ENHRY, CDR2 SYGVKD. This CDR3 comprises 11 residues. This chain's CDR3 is CATAGVTEAFF. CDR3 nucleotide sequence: TGTGCCACCGCAGGGGTCACTGAAGCTTTCTTT.

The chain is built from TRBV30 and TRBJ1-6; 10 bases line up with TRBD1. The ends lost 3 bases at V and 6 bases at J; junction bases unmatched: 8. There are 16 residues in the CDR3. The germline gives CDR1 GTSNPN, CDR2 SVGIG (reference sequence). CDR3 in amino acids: CAWSPTGGSFNSPLHF. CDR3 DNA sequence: TGTGCCTGGAGCCCGACAGGGGGCTCTTTTAATTCACCCCTCCACTTT.

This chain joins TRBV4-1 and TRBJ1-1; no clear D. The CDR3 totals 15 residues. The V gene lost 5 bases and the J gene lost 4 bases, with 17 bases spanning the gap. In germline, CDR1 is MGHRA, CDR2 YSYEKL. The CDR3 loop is CASSYKAGEITEAFF. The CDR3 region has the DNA TGCGCCAGCAGCTACAAGGCGGGCGAGATCACTGAAGCTTTCTTT.

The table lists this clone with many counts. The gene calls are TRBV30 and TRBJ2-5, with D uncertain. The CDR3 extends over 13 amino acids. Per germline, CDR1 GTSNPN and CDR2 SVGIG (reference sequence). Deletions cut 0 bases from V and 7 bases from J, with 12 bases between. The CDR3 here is CAWSVERMGTQYF. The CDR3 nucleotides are TGTGCCTGGAGTGTAGAGCGAATGGGGACCCAGTACTTC.

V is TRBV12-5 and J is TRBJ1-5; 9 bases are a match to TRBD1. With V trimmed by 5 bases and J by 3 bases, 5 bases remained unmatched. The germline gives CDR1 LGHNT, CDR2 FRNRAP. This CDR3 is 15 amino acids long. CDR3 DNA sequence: TGTGCTAGTGGTCTGGGGACAGGGCTCAATCAGCCCCAGCATTTT. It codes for CASGLGTGLNQPQHF. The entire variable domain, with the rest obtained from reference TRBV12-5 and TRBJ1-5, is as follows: DARVTQTPRHKVTEMGQEVTMRCQPILGHNTVFWYRQTMMQGLELLAYFRNRAPLDDSGMPKDRFSAEMPDATLATLKIQPSEPRDSAVYFCASGLGTGLNQPQHFGDGTRLSIL.